The 12 T cell receptor beta chains given below trace back to one sample, sequenced in a study of cytomegalovirus exposure and HLA in healthy donors. Use of 60 Vbeta and 13 Jbeta primers characterized the PCR. TCRdb's table, derived via immunoSEQ multiplex PCR, lists solely in-frame clones and lacks some. The data show approximately 190,000 clones, about four fifths seen once. Sequencing was carried out using PBMCs. Receptors were obtained from a man aged 40-55 years in good health and CMV-seropositive.

The chain couples TRBV6-1 to TRBJ1-6; 9 positions agree with TRBD1. The CDR3 is made up of 15 amino acids. Germline CDR1 and CDR2: MNHNS and SASEGT. The trim removed 6 bases at V and 5 bases at J, leaving 5 bases unmatched. The CDR3 sequence is CASSVGQGNNSPLHF. The CDR3 nucleotides are TGTGCCAGCAGCGTGGGACAGGGCAATAATTCACCCCTCCACTTT.

CDR3 region: CASSPKTGGPYEQYF. As DNA, the CDR3 is TGTGCCAGCAGCCCGAAGACAGGGGGACCCTACGAGCAGTACTTC. V usage is TRBV7-2 and J usage is TRBJ2-7, with TRBD1 identical over 9 bases. The germline V gene has CDR1 SGHTA and CDR2 FQGNSA. CDR3 length equals 15 residues. Trimming cost V 5 bases and J 2 bases; bases outside gene matches: 7.

This rearrangement joins TRBV29-1 to TRBJ1-5; a weak D match, TRBD1 (6 bases). The ends were cut back, 4 bases at V and 4 bases at J, with 8 bases in the middle. Germline lookup yields CDR1 SQVTM and CDR2 ANQGSEA. The CDR3 is made up of 12 amino acids. CDR3 loop: CSVGTENQPQHF. DNA for the CDR3: TGCAGCGTTGGGACAGAGAATCAGCCCCAGCATTTT.

The rearrangement joins TRBV5-4 to TRBJ2-7; 7 bases match TRBD2. This CDR3 is built from 14 residues. V lost 6 bases to trimming and J lost 0 bases; unmatched junction nucleotides: 6. Per the germline V gene, CDR1 is SGHNT and CDR2 is YYREEE (reference sequence). The CDR3 sequence: CASTWGGNSYEQYF. The CDR3 nucleotides read TGTGCCAGCACTTGGGGGGGAAACTCCTACGAGCAGTACTTC.

The chain's CDR3 is CASSPHPTGTDEKLFF. The CDR3 nucleotides are TGTGCCAGCAGTCCCCACCCGACAGGGACAGACGAAAAACTGTTTTTT. The chain carries TRBV27 and TRBJ1-4, with 7 bases lining up with TRBD1. CDR3 length: 16 amino acids. Per germline, CDR1 MNHEY and CDR2 SMNVEV (reference sequence). V lost 5 bases, J lost 8 bases, and 14 bases stayed unmatched.

The chain is built from TRBV19 and TRBJ2-2; TRBD2 matches at 7 bases. V lost 8 bases, J lost 3 bases, and 6 bases stayed unmatched. CDR1 and CDR2 (germline): LNHDA, SQIVND (reference sequence). The CDR3 has 14 residues. CDR3 sequence (DNA): TGTGCCAGTGGCGGGGGTCGGGACACCGGGGAGCTGTTTTTT. Translated: CASGGGRDTGELFF.

The chain has TRBV6-1 and TRBJ1-5; D is possibly TRBD1 (5 bases). V lost 8 bases to trimming and J lost 5 bases, with 16 bases between them. Germline loops: CDR1 MNHNS, CDR2 SASEGT. The CDR3 loop spans 14 amino acids. This chain's CDR3 is CASVGGPRDQPQHF. CDR3 nucleotides: TGTGCCAGCGTTGGCGGACCCAGGGATCAGCCCCAGCATTTT.

The V call is TRBV27, the J call TRBJ2-7; TRBD1 aligns across 10 bases. Trimming cost V 4 bases and J 7 bases; bases outside gene matches: 10. The CDR3 covers 15 residues. The germline gives CDR1 MNHEY, CDR2 SMNVEV (reference sequence). In DNA, the CDR3 is TGTGCCAGCAGTTATGACCCCGGACAGGGGGTTGAGCAGTACTTC. Its translation is CASSYDPGQGVEQYF.

This clone was counted only a few times. This chain links TRBV18 with TRBJ1-4; 11 bases align to TRBD1. The V and J ends lost 3 bases and 8 bases, in that order; junction bases with no gene match: 2. Per the germline V gene, CDR1 is KGHSH and CDR2 is LQKENI. This CDR3 has 14 residues. The CDR3 nucleotides are TGTGCCAGCTCACCCGGACAGGGGGCCGAAAAACTGTTTTTT. This encodes CASSPGQGAEKLFF.

The chain is built from TRBV7-9 and TRBJ2-1; 7 bases are a match to TRBD2. V shed 5 bases and J 0 bases; nucleotides not matched to a gene: 4. Germline lookup yields CDR1 SEHNR and CDR2 FQNEAQ (reference sequence). The CDR3 consists of 15 residues. The DNA for the CDR3 is TGTGCCAGCAGCCCGCGGGGGAGCTCCTACAATGAGCAGTTCTTC. Translated: CASSPRGSSYNEQFF.

The chain carries TRBV5-1 and TRBJ2-5; weak D call: TRBD2 (5 bases). Germline V gene data show CDR1 as SGHRS and CDR2 as YFSETQ. Between the trimmed V and J ends, which lost 0 bases and 5 bases, there was a span of 14 bases. The CDR3 consists of 15 residues. The CDR3 protein is CASSLEGRRHETQYF. Here the CDR3 DNA reads TGCGCCAGCAGCTTGGAGGGCCGGAGGCACGAGACCCAGTACTTC. Full variable domain (remainder filled in from reference TRBV5-1 and TRBJ2-5): KAGVTQTPRYLIKTRGQQVTLSCSPISGHRSVSWYQQTPGQGLQFLFEYFSETQRNKGNFPGRFSGRQFSNSRSEMNVSTLELGDSALYLCASSLEGRRHETQYFGPGTRLLVL.

As to this clone: Additional DNA sequences in this sample encode the identical CDR3. The gene calls are TRBV2 and TRBJ2-2, with D possibly matching TRBD1 (5 bases). The CDR3 length is 14 residues. Deletions cut 4 bases from V and 2 bases from J, with 8 bases between. The germline V gene has CDR1 SNHLY and CDR2 FYNNEI. CDR3 sequence (DNA): TGTGCCAGCAGTGGGCAGGGAAACACCGGGGAGCTGTTTTTT. Residues: CASSGQGNTGELFF.